The next 25 T cell receptor beta chains were all read from a single sample in a study of blood T cells in healthy people across ages. Together with a sample-barcoded 5' primer, a J-beta primer mix was included in a second PCR lasting about 6 to 12 cycles. TCRdb processed the 5' RACE reads anew with MiXCR; each CDR3 protein has one entry. The data hold roughly 640,000 distinct CDR3 sequences, with under 30% observed a single time. Source material: blood. The source is a woman older than 75 in good health.

Comments on this clonotype: With a much larger clone just one base away, this may be a read error. The CDR3 coding sequence is TGTGCCTGGAGTGTACTTACAGGGGGTGCCAAAAACATTCGGTACTTC. This encodes CAWSVLTGGAKNIRYF. V and J are TRBV30 and TRBJ2-4; 8 bases map to TRBD1. From germline, CDR1 is GTSNPN and CDR2 SVGIG (reference sequence). The CDR3 contains 16 residues.

This clonotype has only a few counts. The chain uses TRBV6-1 and TRBJ2-7; D is possibly TRBD1 (6 bases). V was clipped by 8 bases and J by 0 bases, with 11 bases between them. This CDR3 spans 13 amino acids. Per germline, CDR1 MNHNS and CDR2 SASEGT. The CDR3 DNA sequence: TGTGCCAGCCAGTTAGGGGGCTCCTACGAGCAGTACTTC. Its protein is CASQLGGSYEQYF.

The chain employs TRBV9 and TRBJ1-1, with 9 bases identical to TRBD1. With V trimmed by 5 bases and J by 5 bases, 4 bases remained unmatched. CDR3 length equals 13 residues. The V gene's germline CDR1 is SGDLS and CDR2 YYNGEE. The CDR3 DNA reads as TGTGCCAGCAGTCACGGACAGGGGACTGAAGCTTTCTTT. It translates to CASSHGQGTEAFF. Looking up the rest from reference TRBV9 and TRBJ1-1 gives the full variable domain: DSGVTQTPKHLITATGQRVTLRCSPRSGDLSVYWYQQSLDQGLQFLIQYYNGEERAKGNILERFSAQQFPDLHSELNLSSLELGDSALYFCASSHGQGTEAFFGQGTRLTVV.

V and J are TRBV5-1 and TRBJ2-7; 7 bases are a match to TRBD2. The V gene end was trimmed by 0 bases and the J gene end by 6 bases; junction bases not matched to a gene: 9. Per the germline V gene, CDR1 is SGHRS and CDR2 is YFSETQ. The CDR3 spans 15 residues. The CDR3 protein is CASSLDGGTVREQYF. Here the CDR3 DNA reads TGCGCCAGCAGCTTGGACGGGGGGACGGTGCGCGAGCAGTACTTC.

This clonotype was found a few times. The gene calls are TRBV6-2 or TRBV6-3 and TRBJ2-2, with D tentatively TRBD1 or TRBD2 (6 bases each). The germline CDR1 and CDR2 sequences are MNHEY and SVGEGT. With 2 bases removed from V and 2 bases from J, the gap between germline ends came to 12 bases. The CDR3 has 16 residues. The CDR3 nucleotides are TGTGCCAGCAGTTACAGGGGGAGGTTTAACACCGGGGAGCTGTTTTTT. Translation gives CASSYRGRFNTGELFF.

There are many counts of this clonotype. The gene calls are TRBV20-1 and TRBJ2-3, with D possibly being TRBD2 (6 bases). The germline V gene encodes CDR1 DFQATT and CDR2 SNEGSKA (reference sequence). This CDR3 has 12 amino acids. Trimming stripped 1 base from V and 4 bases from J, with 6 bases between. DNA of the CDR3: TGCAGTGCTAGAGCGGGGGCAGATACGCAGTATTTT. This gives the protein CSARAGADTQYF.

As to this clonotype: This may be a read error, as it is one base from a much larger clone. The chain carries TRBV27 and TRBJ2-3; the match to TRBD2 covers 7 bases. V shed 1 base, J shed 2 bases, and the junction held 6 bases outside the gene matches. Germline V gene data show CDR1 as MNHEY and CDR2 as SMNVEV (reference sequence). The CDR3 has 16 amino acids. CDR3 nucleotide sequence: TGTGCCAGCAGTTTATTTGACGGGGGGTCCACAGATACGCAGTATTTT. It translates to CASSLFDGGSTDTQYF.

About this clonotype itself: With a much larger clone just one base away, this may be a read error. The chain is built from TRBV7-4 and TRBJ1-5, with TRBD1 matching over 9 bases. Germline CDR1 SGHVT, CDR2 SQSDAQ. This CDR3 region has 14 residues. The CDR3 bases are TGTGCCAGTAAGCCGGGACAGGGCCTTCAGCCCCAGCAGTTT. It translates to CASKPGQGLQPQQF.

This chain uses TRBV4-2 with TRBJ2-7, with a possible D match to TRBD2 (5 bases). Trimming pared 4 bases from V and 12 bases from J, leaving 22 bases between. The germline gives CDR1 LGHNA, CDR2 YNFKEQ. This CDR3 is 14 amino acids long. The CDR3 bases are TGTGCCAGCAGCCTGGGCCCGGACTCCTACGAGTGGTACTTC. The encoded protein is CASSLGPDSYEWYF.

This clonotype was counted ten times or more. The chain uses TRBV9 and TRBJ2-7; D may be TRBD2 (6 bases). Trimming shortened V by 0 bases and J by 5 bases, and 9 bases separated the two germline ends. The CDR3 is 13 residues long. Germline V gives CDR1 SGDLS, CDR2 YYNGEE. Written as DNA, the CDR3 is TGTGCCAGCAGCGTAGCGGGGGACCACGAGCAGTACTTC. It translates to CASSVAGDHEQYF.

This clonotype was seen a handful of times. Being one base from a much bigger clone, this may be a read error. This chain uses TRBV30 with TRBJ2-6; D possibly corresponds to TRBD1 (5 bases). Germline V CDR1 and CDR2: GTSNPN, SVGIG (reference sequence). This CDR3 is built from 12 residues. Written as DNA, the CDR3 is TGTGCCTGGAGCCCTGGGGCCAACGTCCGGACTTTC. This sequence encodes CAWSPGANVRTF.

In regard to this clonotype: Compared with germline, one end of the junction differs, possibly owing to a read error. V and J are TRBV29-1 and TRBJ2-3; unclear D gene. The CDR3 is made up of 14 amino acids. Per germline, CDR1 SQVTM and CDR2 ANQGSEA. The CDR3 loop reads CSVEDGLASDTQYF. The CDR3 DNA reads TGCAGCGTTGAAGATGGGTTAGCTTCAGACACGCAGTATTTT.

The chain uses TRBV7-8 and TRBJ2-7; no clear D. Trimming took off 6 bases at V and 3 bases at J, with 12 bases between the two ends. The CDR3 length is 13 residues. Germline V gives CDR1 SGHVS, CDR2 FQNEAQ. The DNA for the CDR3 is TGTGCCAGCAGTTACTCTTTAGTCTACGAGCAGTACTTC. Protein product: CASSYSLVYEQYF.

On this clonotype: This may be a read error, as it is one base from a much larger clone. The CDR3 DNA reads TGTGCCAGCAGTGCGACTAGCCGGGGCTATCGCTCCTACAATGAGCAGTTCTTC. Its protein is CASSATSRGYRSYNEQFF. The rearrangement joins TRBV4-2 to TRBJ2-1, with 7 nucleotides matching TRBD2. V was clipped by 6 bases and J by 0 bases; unmatched bases: 14. Per the germline V gene, CDR1 is LGHNA and CDR2 is YNFKEQ. The CDR3 consists of 18 residues.

This clonotype came up a few times. The chain has TRBV28 and TRBJ2-3, with 8 bases matching TRBD2. The CDR3 contains 17 residues. Germline loops: CDR1 MDHEN, CDR2 SYDVKM. V was pared by 3 bases and J by 1 base, with 9 bases of the junction left unmatched. Here the CDR3 DNA reads TGTGCCAGCAGTTTGGTCTTCGGGCGGGGGGGCACAGATACGCAGTATTTT. It codes for CASSLVFGRGGTDTQYF.

The table lists this clonotype with a few counts. This sequence joins TRBV7-2 and TRBJ1-1; possibly TRBD1 for D (5 bases). This CDR3 spans 13 amino acids. The V end was cut by 4 bases, the J end by 6 bases, with 12 bases between. Germline CDR1 is SGHTA and CDR2 is FQGNSA. The CDR3 DNA reads TGTGCCAGCAGCTCGGGACCTTTCCCTGAAGCTTTCTTT. It specifies CASSSGPFPEAFF. Full variable domain (rest looked up from reference TRBV7-2 and TRBJ1-1): GAGVSQSPSNKVTEKGKDVELRCDPISGHTALYWYRQSLGQGLEFLIYFQGNSAPDKSGLPSDRFSAERTGGSVSTLTIQRTQQEDSAVYLCASSSGPFPEAFFGQGTRLTVV.

This clonotype was recorded at least ten times. The V call is TRBV7-6, the J call TRBJ2-1; D perhaps matches TRBD1 (6 bases). CDR3 length: 16 residues. V lost 3 bases, J lost 2 bases, and 14 bases lay in between. The germline V gene has CDR1 SGHVS and CDR2 FNYEAQ. CDR3 protein: CASSLRGSDPYNEQFF. CDR3 bases: TGTGCCAGCAGCTTGAGGGGGTCCGACCCCTACAATGAGCAGTTCTTC.

The gene calls are TRBV2 and TRBJ1-4; 9 bases align to TRBD1. CDR3 length: 15 residues. V trimming: 1 base; J trimming: 7 bases; junction bases outside the gene matches: 4. Germline assignment: CDR1 SNHLY and CDR2 FYNNEI. The CDR3 bases are TGTGCCAGCAGTGAAGACAGGGGGCCGGGTGAAAAACTGTTTTTT. Amino acids: CASSEDRGPGEKLFF.

A word on this clonotype: The junction shows a germline mismatch at one end, possibly a read error. This sequence joins TRBV12-3 or TRBV12-4 and TRBJ2-3, with D possibly being TRBD2 (5 bases). CDR3 size: 14 residues. The CDR3 DNA reads TGTGCCAGCAGCAGCGGAGTGAGGTCAGATACGGAGTATTTT. As protein: CASSSGVRSDTEYF.

This clonotype showed up many times. V gene TRBV28 combines with J gene TRBJ1-5; D is unclear. Trimming took 5 bases from V and 5 from J, leaving 1 base between them. The germline CDR1 and CDR2 sequences are MDHEN and SYDVKM. CDR3 size: 10 residues. The CDR3 is CASSDQPQHF. The DNA of the CDR3 is TGTGCCAGCAGTGATCAGCCCCAGCATTTT. The full variable domain, rest sourced from reference TRBV28 and TRBJ1-5, is DVKVTQSSRYLVKRTGEKVFLECVQDMDHENMFWYRQDPGLGLRLIYFSYDVKMKEKGDIPEGYSVSREKKERFSLILESASTNQTSMYLCASSDQPQHFGDGTRLSIL.

This clonotype was observed many times. The V call is TRBV7-2, the J call TRBJ1-6; no reliable D call. CDR1 and CDR2 from the germline V gene are SGHTA and FQGNSA. Trimming removed 5 bases from V and 2 bases from J, with 13 bases in between. The CDR3 totals 16 residues. CDR3 region: CASSTRGIPYNSPLHF. CDR3 bases: TGTGCCAGCAGCACTCGAGGGATCCCCTATAATTCACCCCTCCACTTT.

This clonotype was seen repeatedly, ten times or more. J is TRBJ1-5 and V is TRBV6-1; a weak D match, TRBD1 (6 bases). Trimming pared 4 bases from V and 3 bases from J, leaving 19 bases between. Germline CDR1 and CDR2: MNHNS and SASEGT. This CDR3 has 17 residues. CDR3 sequence reads: CASSARDIARTNQPQHF. As DNA, the CDR3 is TGTGCCAGCAGTGCCCGGGACATTGCGAGGACCAATCAGCCCCAGCATTTT.

About this clonotype itself: This may come from a read error, since a much larger clone is one base off. CDR3 bases: TGTGCCAGCAGTTACGACAGGGGGAGGGGAGAGACCCAGTACTTC. This gives the protein CASSYDRGRGETQYF. The rearrangement uses TRBV6-2 or TRBV6-3 and TRBJ2-5, with 9 bases aligning to TRBD1. Looked up from germline, CDR1 is MNHEY and CDR2 is SVGEGT. The trim removed 2 bases at V and 4 bases at J, leaving 5 bases unmatched. There are 15 residues in the CDR3.

Note on this clonotype: At one of its ends the junction is not consistent with the germline gene, which may arise from a read error. This sequence joins TRBV11-2 and TRBJ1-3, with unresolved D. CDR1 and CDR2 from the germline V gene are SGHAT and FQNNGV. This CDR3 is built from 14 residues. CDR3 in DNA: TGTGACAGCAGCTTATCATATGGAGGAAACACCATATATTTT. Protein: CDSSLSYGGNTIYF.

This clonotype was picked up a small number of times. A junction end diverges from the germline sequence, so it may reflect a read error. This chain uses TRBV6-5 with TRBJ1-2; D gene ambiguous. The V gene's germline CDR1 is MNHEY and CDR2 SVGAGI. The CDR3 is 15 amino acids. The CDR3 DNA reads as TGTGCCAGCAGTTACTCGGTTGCCAGGAACTATGGCTGCACCTTC. It encodes CASSYSVARNYGCTF.